These 20 T cell receptor beta chains came from one sample sequenced in a study of T cells in localized non-small cell lung cancer. Only in-frame clones appear in the TCRdb table, and some are missing; sequencing was by immunoSEQ multiplex PCR. Here the sample spans some 55,000 clones, approximately 83% being singletons. The sequencing here drew on peripheral blood, taken before any cancer treatment. The receptor source for this set is a female donor older than 55 with stage II squamous cell lung carcinoma.

DNA of the CDR3: TGTGCCAGCTCACCGGCTGCCGACAGGGAGGACGAGCAGTACTTC. The encoded protein is CASSPAADREDEQYF. V is TRBV18 and J is TRBJ2-7; D is perhaps TRBD1 (7 bases). Trimming shortened V by 3 bases and J by 5 bases, and 17 bases separated the two germline ends. CDR3 length: 15 residues. Per the germline V gene, CDR1 is KGHSH and CDR2 is LQKENI.

The chain uses TRBV2 and TRBJ1-3; D is unresolved. Per germline, CDR1 SNHLY and CDR2 FYNNEI. Trimming stripped 8 bases from V and 2 bases from J, with 7 bases between. The CDR3 contains 12 residues. For the CDR3, the DNA is TGTGCCAGCGCACCCACTGGAAACACCATATATTTT. It yields the protein CASAPTGNTIYF. The whole variable domain, remainder taken from reference TRBV2 and TRBJ1-3, is EPEVTQTPSHQVTQMGQEVILRCVPISNHLYFYWYRQILGQKVEFLVSFYNNEISEKSEIFDDQFSVERPDGSNFTLKIRSTKLEDSAMYFCASAPTGNTIYFGEGSWLTVV.

Points on this clone: A read error may account for a junction end that differs from germline. The rearrangement uses TRBV7-2 and TRBJ2-3; the match to TRBD2 covers 13 bases. Germline V lookup: CDR1 SGHTA, CDR2 FQGNSA. The CDR3 is 14 amino acids. This chain's CDR3 is CASSPYLTSGGPYF. The CDR3 nucleotides are TGTGCCAGCAGCCCTTACCTGACTAGCGGGGGGCCGTACTTT. Complete variable domain (other parts from reference TRBV7-2 and TRBJ2-3): GAGVSQSPSNKVTEKGKDVELRCDPISGHTALYWYRQSLGQGLEFLIYFQGNSAPDKSGLPSDRFSAERTGGSVSTLTIQRTQQEDSAVYLCASSPYLTSGGPYFGPGTRLTVL.

The CDR3 here is CASSIPGRGNTEAFF. CDR3 nucleotides: TGTGCCAGTAGTATCCCTGGCCGGGGGAACACTGAAGCTTTCTTT. The chain joins TRBV19 to TRBJ1-1; no reliable D call. Germline V gene data show CDR1 as LNHDA and CDR2 as SQIVND (reference sequence). This CDR3 is 15 amino acids long. V was shortened by 3 bases and J by 1 base, with 12 bases between the two germline ends.

This chain uses TRBV19 with TRBJ1-2; D unresolved. The CDR3 is made up of 15 amino acids. V gave up 4 bases and J gave up 1 base, with 13 bases separating them. Germline V lookup: CDR1 LNHDA, CDR2 SQIVND (reference sequence). The chain's CDR3 is CASSSQAFLNYGYTF. The DNA of the CDR3 is TGTGCCAGTAGTAGCCAGGCCTTCCTTAACTATGGCTACACCTTC.

The rearrangement joins TRBV6-1 to TRBJ2-5; D remains ambiguous. Deletions cut 4 bases from V and 4 bases from J, with 7 bases between. In germline, CDR1 is MNHNS, CDR2 SASEGT. This CDR3 has 12 amino acids. Here the CDR3 reads CASSATSETQYF. CDR3 in DNA: TGTGCCAGCAGTGCGACCTCAGAGACCCAGTACTTC.

This clone was counted only a few times. This rearrangement joins TRBV9 to TRBJ2-1; 8 positions agree with TRBD2. CDR1 is SGDLS and CDR2 is YYNGEE in the germline V gene. The CDR3 is 14 residues long. V was clipped by 3 bases and J by 2 bases; unmatched bases: 1. CDR3 sequence (DNA): TGTGCCAGCAGCGAGGGACTAGCCTACAATGAGCAGTTCTTC. Residues: CASSEGLAYNEQFF.

This clone was detected only a few times. The chain employs TRBV5-1 and TRBJ2-7, with 7 bases aligning to TRBD1. The ends lost 3 bases at V and 6 bases at J; junction bases unmatched: 12. The germline gives CDR1 SGHRS, CDR2 YFSETQ. The CDR3 spans 15 residues. CDR3 residues: CASSSRQGTLGEQYF. The CDR3 region has the DNA TGCGCCAGCAGCTCAAGACAGGGAACTCTGGGCGAGCAGTACTTC.

The chain couples TRBV19 to TRBJ2-1; TRBD2 matches at 13 bases. Germline lookup yields CDR1 LNHDA and CDR2 SQIVND (reference sequence). The CDR3 consists of 19 residues. The ends lost 7 bases at V and 12 bases at J; junction bases unmatched: 24. CDR3 coding DNA: TGTGCCAGTACCTCCCCCGGAAGGAGGGGTACTAGCGGGGGGGCAGGGCAGTTCTTC. Translation gives CASTSPGRRGTSGGAGQFF.

The gene calls are TRBV6-5 and TRBJ1-1; possible D gene TRBD1, 6 bases. Trimming removed 6 bases from V and 2 bases from J, with 7 bases in between. CDR3 length: 12 residues. Per the germline V gene, CDR1 is MNHEY and CDR2 is SVGAGI. CDR3 DNA: TGTGCCAGCAGACAGGGAAACACTGAAGCTTTCTTT. Its translation: CASRQGNTEAFF.

The chain employs TRBV9 and TRBJ1-1; D remains ambiguous. There are 13 residues in the CDR3. Trimming took off 4 bases at V and 3 bases at J, with 10 bases between the two ends. The V gene's germline CDR1 is SGDLS and CDR2 YYNGEE. The CDR3 DNA reads as TGTGCCAGCAGCAAAAGACGGGACACTGAAGCTTTCTTT. Its protein is CASSKRRDTEAFF.

Relative to its sample, this clone is medium-sized. Other DNA sequences within the sample encode an identical CDR3. The chain joins TRBV7-2 to TRBJ2-1; a possible D gene is TRBD2 (5 bases). V lost 1 base and J 4 bases, leaving 11 bases between the germline ends. The CDR3 extends over 15 amino acids. The germline V gene has CDR1 SGHTA and CDR2 FQGNSA. The CDR3 region is CASSLGVGGYNEQFF. CDR3 in DNA: TGTGCCAGCAGCTTAGGGGTAGGAGGTTACAATGAGCAGTTCTTC.

The chain has TRBV19 and TRBJ1-1; D is undetermined. Germline lookup yields CDR1 LNHDA and CDR2 SQIVND (reference sequence). Trimming removed 5 bases at V and 4 bases at J, with 14 bases between. The CDR3 has 14 amino acids. CDR3 in amino acids: CASSPGWGTTEAFF. The CDR3 region has the DNA TGTGCCAGTAGTCCCGGATGGGGAACCACTGAAGCTTTCTTT.

This clone showed up just once. The gene calls are TRBV18 and TRBJ2-3; 12 positions match TRBD2. V shed 6 bases, J shed 0 bases, and the junction held 4 bases outside the gene matches. CDR1 and CDR2 from the germline V gene are KGHSH and LQKENI. The length of the CDR3 is 16 residues. CDR3 protein: CASSQTSGGSTDTQYF. Written as DNA, the CDR3 is TGTGCCAGCTCTCAGACTAGCGGGGGTAGCACAGATACGCAGTATTTT.

This clone was recorded only once. This chain links TRBV20-1 with TRBJ1-2; D gene unclear. Germline CDR1 and CDR2: DFQATT and SNEGSKA (reference sequence). V was shortened by 5 bases and J by 4 bases, with 5 bases between the two germline ends. The CDR3 consists of 10 residues. The CDR3 region is CSAFSYGYTF. DNA for the CDR3: TGCAGTGCTTTTAGCTATGGCTACACCTTC.

J is TRBJ2-7 and V is TRBV6-1, with 11 bases identical to TRBD1. Germline V gene data show CDR1 as MNHNS and CDR2 as SASEGT. This CDR3 is built from 15 residues. The J segment lost 4 bases and the V segment lost 3 bases, leaving 5 bases of the junction unmatched. CDR3 residues: CASSESDRGPYEQYF. CDR3 in DNA: TGTGCCAGCAGTGAGTCGGACAGGGGGCCATACGAGCAGTACTTC.

As for this clone: This specimen includes other DNA sequences encoding the same CDR3. V usage is TRBV5-1 and J usage is TRBJ2-5; possibly TRBD2 for D (6 bases). The CDR3 is 12 residues long. Germline V gene lookup returns CDR1 SGHRS and CDR2 YFSETQ. Trimming took 5 bases from V and 3 from J, leaving 8 bases between them. CDR3 residues: CASRRGEETQYF. DNA for the CDR3: TGCGCCAGCAGGCGGGGAGAAGAGACCCAGTACTTC.

V usage is TRBV6-6 and J usage is TRBJ1-1; tentatively, D is TRBD1 (5 bases). Germline CDR1 is MNHNY and CDR2 is SVGAGI (reference sequence). The ends were cut back, 5 bases at V and 5 bases at J, with 15 bases in the middle. This CDR3 has 14 residues. CDR3 sequence reads: CASSTDSHGTEAFF. Here the CDR3 DNA reads TGTGCCAGCAGTACCGACAGCCACGGGACTGAAGCTTTCTTT.

The chain is built from TRBV6-5 and TRBJ2-5; TRBD2 aligns across 10 bases. This CDR3 has 14 residues. CDR1 and CDR2 from the germline V gene are MNHEY and SVGAGI. The junction had 8 bases not matched to a gene; V was cut back by 9 bases and J by 4 bases. The CDR3 is CASYSGGAGETQYF. CDR3 nucleotides: TGTGCCAGTTACAGCGGGGGGGCAGGAGAGACCCAGTACTTC.

This clone is a singleton in its sample. This chain connects TRBV5-5 to TRBJ1-5; no clear D. The CDR3 loop spans 16 amino acids. Trimming stripped 0 bases from V and 1 base from J, with 11 bases between. CDR1 is SGHKS, CDR2 YYEKEE, per germline (reference sequence). The CDR3 is CASSLEWAASNQPQHF. In nucleotides, the CDR3 is TGTGCCAGCAGCTTGGAGTGGGCGGCGAGCAATCAGCCCCAGCATTTT.